These 2 T cell receptor beta chains were sequenced from one sample in a study of CD8+CD57+ T cells in acquired aplastic anemia. By flow cytometry, patients selected for sequencing had shown an expansion of CD8+CD57+ cells. Genomic DNA served as template for TCR beta VDJ and CDR3 profiling. TCRdb analysed the reads with MiXCR anew, one entry per CDR3 protein. Seen here are hundreds of thousands of distinct CDR3 sequences, around 33% observed once, and the top ten hold about 0.8%. Sequenced sample: sorted CD4+, CD8+, or CD8+CD57+ T cells (not recorded which) from PBMCs. The receptors come from a human donor with aplastic anemia.

This clonotype has at least ten counts. The rearrangement links TRBV29-1 to TRBJ2-1; D not certain. The CDR3 is made up of 10 amino acids. V was cut by 6 bases and J by 4 bases, with 4 bases left in between. Germline CDR1 is SQVTM and CDR2 is ANQGSEA. This chain's CDR3 is CSVLYNEQFF. The CDR3 DNA sequence: TGCAGCGTACTTTACAATGAGCAGTTCTTC.

The J gene is TRBJ2-3, the V gene TRBV6-1; 8 bases line up with TRBD1. The V segment lost 4 bases and the J segment 5 bases; nucleotides outside the gene matches: 8. The germline gives CDR1 MNHNS, CDR2 SASEGT. CDR3 length: 15 amino acids. The CDR3 loop reads CASSAPRTGRDTQYF. Here the CDR3 DNA reads TGTGCCAGCAGTGCCCCCCGGACAGGGCGAGATACGCAGTATTTT.